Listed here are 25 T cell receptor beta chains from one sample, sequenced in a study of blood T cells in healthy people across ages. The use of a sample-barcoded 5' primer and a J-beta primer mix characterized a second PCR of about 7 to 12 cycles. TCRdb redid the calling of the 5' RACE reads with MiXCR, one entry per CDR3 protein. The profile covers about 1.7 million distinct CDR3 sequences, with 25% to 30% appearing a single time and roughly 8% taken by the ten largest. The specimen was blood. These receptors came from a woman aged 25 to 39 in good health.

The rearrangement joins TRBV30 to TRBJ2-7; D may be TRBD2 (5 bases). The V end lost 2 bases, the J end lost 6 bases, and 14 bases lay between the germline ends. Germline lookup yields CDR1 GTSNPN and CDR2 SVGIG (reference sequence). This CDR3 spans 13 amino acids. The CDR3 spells CAWSSSEAGEQYF. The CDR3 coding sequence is TGTGCCTGGAGTTCCTCGGAGGCGGGCGAGCAGTACTTC.

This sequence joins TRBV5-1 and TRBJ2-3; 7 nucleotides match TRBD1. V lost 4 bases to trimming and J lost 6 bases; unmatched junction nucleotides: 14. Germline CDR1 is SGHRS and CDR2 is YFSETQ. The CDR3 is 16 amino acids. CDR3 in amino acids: CASSLNRQGSGDTQYF. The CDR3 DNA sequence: TGCGCCAGCAGCCTAAACCGACAGGGATCAGGGGATACGCAGTATTTT.

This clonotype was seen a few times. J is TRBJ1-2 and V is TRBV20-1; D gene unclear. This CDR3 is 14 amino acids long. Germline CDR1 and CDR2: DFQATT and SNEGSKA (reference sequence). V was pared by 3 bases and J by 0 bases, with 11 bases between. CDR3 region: CSASVAVSNYGYTF. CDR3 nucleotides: TGCAGTGCTAGTGTGGCAGTCTCTAACTATGGCTACACCTTC.

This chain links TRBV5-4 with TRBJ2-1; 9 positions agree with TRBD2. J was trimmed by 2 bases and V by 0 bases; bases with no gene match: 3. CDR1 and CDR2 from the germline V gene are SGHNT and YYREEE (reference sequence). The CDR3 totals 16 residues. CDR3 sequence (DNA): TGTGCCAGCAGCTTGGGGGGACTAGCTCCCTACAATGAGCAGTTCTTC. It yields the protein CASSLGGLAPYNEQFF.

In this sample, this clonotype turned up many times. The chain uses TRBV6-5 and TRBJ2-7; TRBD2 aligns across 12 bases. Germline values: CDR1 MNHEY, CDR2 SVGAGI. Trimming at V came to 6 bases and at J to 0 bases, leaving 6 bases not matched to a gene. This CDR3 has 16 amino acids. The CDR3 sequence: CASRPTSGRSSYEQYF. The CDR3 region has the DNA TGTGCCAGCAGACCTACTAGCGGGAGGAGCTCCTACGAGCAGTACTTC.

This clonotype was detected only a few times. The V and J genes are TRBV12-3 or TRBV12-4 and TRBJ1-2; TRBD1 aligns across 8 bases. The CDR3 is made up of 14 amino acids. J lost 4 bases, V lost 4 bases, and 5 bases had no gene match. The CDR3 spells CASSWTGTLYGYTF. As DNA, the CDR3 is TGTGCCAGCAGTTGGACAGGGACCCTCTATGGCTACACCTTC.

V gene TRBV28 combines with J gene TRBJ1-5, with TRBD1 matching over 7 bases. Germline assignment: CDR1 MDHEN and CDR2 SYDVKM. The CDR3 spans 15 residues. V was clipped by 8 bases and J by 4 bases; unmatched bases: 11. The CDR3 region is CASGYGTEYNQPQHF. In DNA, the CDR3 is TGTGCCAGCGGATACGGGACAGAATATAATCAGCCCCAGCATTTT.

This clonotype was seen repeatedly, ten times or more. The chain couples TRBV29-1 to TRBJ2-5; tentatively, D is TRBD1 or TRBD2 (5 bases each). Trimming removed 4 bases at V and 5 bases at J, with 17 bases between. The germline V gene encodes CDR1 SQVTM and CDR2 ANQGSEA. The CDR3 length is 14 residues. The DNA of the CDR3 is TGCAGCGTTGGGGGGAAGGCGTCAAGGGAGACCCAGTACTTC. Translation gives CSVGGKASRETQYF.

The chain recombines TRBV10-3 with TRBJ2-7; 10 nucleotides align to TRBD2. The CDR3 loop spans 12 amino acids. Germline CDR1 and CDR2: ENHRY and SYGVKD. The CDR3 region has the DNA TGTCGCCCAAGCGGGAGGGCCTACGAGCAGTACTTC. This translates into CRPSGRAYEQYF.

CDR3 protein: CASSLGSVSPLHF. CDR3 bases: TGTGCCAGCAGCTTAGGCTCCGTGTCACCCCTCCACTTT. V is TRBV11-2 and J is TRBJ1-6; D not resolved. The length of the CDR3 is 13 residues. Trimming took off 1 base at V and 10 bases at J, with 8 bases between the two ends. Germline loops: CDR1 SGHAT, CDR2 FQNNGV.

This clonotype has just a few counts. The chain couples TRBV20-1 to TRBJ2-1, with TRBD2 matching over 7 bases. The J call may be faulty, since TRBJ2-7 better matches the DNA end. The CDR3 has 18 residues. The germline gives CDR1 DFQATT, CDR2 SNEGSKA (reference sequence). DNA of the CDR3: TGCAGTGTCGTCTCTAGCGGCGGAGGGGCCACCGATTACAATGAGCAGTACTTC. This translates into CSVVSSGGGATDYNEQYF.

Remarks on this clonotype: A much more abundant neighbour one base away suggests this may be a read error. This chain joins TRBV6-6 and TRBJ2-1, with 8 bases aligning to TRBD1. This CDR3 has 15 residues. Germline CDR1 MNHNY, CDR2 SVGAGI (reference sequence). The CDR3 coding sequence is TGTGCCAGCAGCGACAGGGGAAGCTCCTACAATGAGCAGTGCTTC. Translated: CASSDRGSSYNEQCF.

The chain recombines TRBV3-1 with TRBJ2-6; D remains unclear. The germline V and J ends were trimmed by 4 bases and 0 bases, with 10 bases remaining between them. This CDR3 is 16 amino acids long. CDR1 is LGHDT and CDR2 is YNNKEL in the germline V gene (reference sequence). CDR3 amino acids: CASSPYTSSGANVLTF. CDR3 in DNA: TGTGCCAGCAGCCCCTATACGTCCTCTGGGGCCAACGTCCTGACTTTC.

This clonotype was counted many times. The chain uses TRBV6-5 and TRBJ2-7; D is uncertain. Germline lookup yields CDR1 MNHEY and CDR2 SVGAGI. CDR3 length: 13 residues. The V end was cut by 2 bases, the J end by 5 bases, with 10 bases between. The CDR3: CASSYRHQDEQYF. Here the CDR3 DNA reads TGTGCCAGCAGTTACAGGCATCAAGACGAGCAGTACTTC.

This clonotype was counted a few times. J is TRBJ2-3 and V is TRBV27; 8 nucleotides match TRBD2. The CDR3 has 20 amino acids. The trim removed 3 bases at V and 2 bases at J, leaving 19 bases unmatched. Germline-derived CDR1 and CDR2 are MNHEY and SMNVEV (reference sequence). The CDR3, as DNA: TGTGCCAGCAGTTTGCTTTCCGGGGCGGGGGGTCAGGGCGACACAGATACGCAGTATTTT. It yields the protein CASSLLSGAGGQGDTDTQYF.

DNA for the CDR3: TGCAGCGTTGAAGATTATGGCAGGCATTTGGAGACCCAGTACTTC. Protein product: CSVEDYGRHLETQYF. This sequence joins TRBV29-1 and TRBJ2-5; D is undetermined. Germline CDR1 and CDR2: SQVTM and ANQGSEA. The V and J ends lost 0 bases and 5 bases respectively, with 16 bases between them. This CDR3 is built from 15 residues. The full variable domain, with the rest looked up from reference TRBV29-1 and TRBJ2-5, is SAVISQKPSRDICQRGTSLTIQCQVDSQVTMMFWYRQQPGQSLTLIATANQGSEATYESGFVIDKFPISRPNLTFSTLTVSNMSPEDSSIYLCSVEDYGRHLETQYFGPGTRLLVL.

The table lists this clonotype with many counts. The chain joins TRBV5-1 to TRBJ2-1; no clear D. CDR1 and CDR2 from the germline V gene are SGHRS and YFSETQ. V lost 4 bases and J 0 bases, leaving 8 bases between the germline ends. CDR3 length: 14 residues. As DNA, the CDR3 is TGCGCCAGCAGCGGTTCTAGCTCCTACAATGAGCAGTTCTTC. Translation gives CASSGSSSYNEQFF.

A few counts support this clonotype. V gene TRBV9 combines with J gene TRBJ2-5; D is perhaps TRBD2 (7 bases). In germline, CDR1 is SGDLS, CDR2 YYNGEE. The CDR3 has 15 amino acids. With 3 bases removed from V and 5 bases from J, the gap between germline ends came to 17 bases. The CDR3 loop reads CASSGGRGRMETQYF. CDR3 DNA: TGTGCCAGCAGCGGGGGGCGGGGGCGGATGGAGACCCAGTACTTC.

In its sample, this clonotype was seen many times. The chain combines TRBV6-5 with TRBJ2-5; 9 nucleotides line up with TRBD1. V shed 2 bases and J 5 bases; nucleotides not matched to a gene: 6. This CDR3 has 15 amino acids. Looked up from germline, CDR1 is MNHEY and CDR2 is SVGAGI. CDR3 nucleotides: TGTGCCAGCAGTTACGTGGACAGGGGCTTGGAGACCCAGTACTTC. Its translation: CASSYVDRGLETQYF.

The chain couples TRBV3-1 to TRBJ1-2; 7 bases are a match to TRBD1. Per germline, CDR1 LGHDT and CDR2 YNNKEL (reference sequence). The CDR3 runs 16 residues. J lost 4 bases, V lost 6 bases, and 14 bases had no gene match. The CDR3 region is CASRPAGTALLYGYTF. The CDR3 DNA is TGTGCCAGCAGACCGGCCGGGACAGCCCTCCTCTATGGCTACACCTTC.

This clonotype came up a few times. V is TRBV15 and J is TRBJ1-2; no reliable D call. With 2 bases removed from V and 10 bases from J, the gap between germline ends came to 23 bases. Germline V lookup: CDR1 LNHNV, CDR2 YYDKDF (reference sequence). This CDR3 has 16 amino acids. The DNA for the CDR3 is TGTGCCACCAGCAGACCCTCCTTACGAAACCAACATGACTACACCTTC. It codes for CATSRPSLRNQHDYTF. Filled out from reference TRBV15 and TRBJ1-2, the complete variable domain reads DAMVIQNPRYQVTQFGKPVTLSCSQTLNHNVMYWYQQKSSQAPKLLFHYYDKDFNNEADTPDNFQSRRPNTSFCFLDIRSPGLGDTAMYLCATSRPSLRNQHDYTFGSGTRLTVV.

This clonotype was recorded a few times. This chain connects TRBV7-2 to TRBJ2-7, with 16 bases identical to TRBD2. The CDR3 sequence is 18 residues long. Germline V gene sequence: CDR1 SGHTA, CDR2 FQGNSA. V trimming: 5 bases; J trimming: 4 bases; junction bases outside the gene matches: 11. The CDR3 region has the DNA TGTGCCAGCAGCAAAGGGACTAGCGGGGGGGTCCTAGGATACGAGCAGTACTTC. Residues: CASSKGTSGGVLGYEQYF.

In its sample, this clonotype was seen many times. CDR3 in DNA: TGTGCCAGCAGCTTAGGGGCGGGGGACTATGGGGTCTACGAGCAGTACTTC. Translation: CASSLGAGDYGVYEQYF. The chain is built from TRBV7-2 and TRBJ2-7, with 7 bases fitting TRBD2. V lost 1 base and J lost 3; bases outside the gene matches: 12. There are 17 residues in the CDR3. Germline V CDR1 and CDR2: SGHTA, FQGNSA. The variable domain in full, completed from reference TRBV7-2 and TRBJ2-7, reads GAGVSQSPSNKVTEKGKDVELRCDPISGHTALYWYRQSLGQGLEFLIYFQGNSAPDKSGLPSDRFSAERTGGSVSTLTIQRTQQEDSAVYLCASSLGAGDYGVYEQYFGPGTRLTVT.

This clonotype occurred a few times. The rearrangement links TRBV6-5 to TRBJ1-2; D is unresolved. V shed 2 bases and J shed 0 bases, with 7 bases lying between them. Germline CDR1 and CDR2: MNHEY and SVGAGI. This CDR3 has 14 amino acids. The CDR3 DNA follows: TGTGCCAGCAGTTACCAGGAAGCTAACTATGGCTACACCTTC. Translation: CASSYQEANYGYTF.

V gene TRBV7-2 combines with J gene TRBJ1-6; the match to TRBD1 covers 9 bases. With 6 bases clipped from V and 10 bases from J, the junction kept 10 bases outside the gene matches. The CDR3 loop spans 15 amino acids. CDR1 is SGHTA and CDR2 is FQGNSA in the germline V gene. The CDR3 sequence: CASRPSGTGKSPLHF. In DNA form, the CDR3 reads TGTGCCAGCAGGCCTTCCGGGACAGGGAAGTCACCCCTCCACTTT.